The present TCR beta chain was sequenced within a study of blood T cell repertoires in COVID-19 (dated by TCRdb to about 2020). With regard to the full study: The collaborator samples originated in the United States, Italy and Spain and spanned the acute and convalescent phases of COVID-19. The prospective study material was composed of cDNA or gDNA derived from T cells, B-cell-depleted T cells, or PBMCs. Deeply sampled blood TCRbeta repertoires from subjects exposed to, actively infected with, or recovered from COVID-19 were included in the dataset. A freely available public database, intended as a resource for researchers studying the immune response to SARS-CoV-2, is where the repertoires were released. Samples were obtained from the ongoing ImmuneRACE study (first 160 participants) and from 1,000 to 1,500 subjects provided by 6 global collaborators. Sample metadata almost always included a de-identified subject ID, COVID-19 status, age in years and sex. Where HLA class I and class II types were available, the types were taken from metadata supplied by the sample provider, not from assay-based typing. What the research found in general, with its limitations: Clinical and demographic metadata were provided uncurated, with the amount varying by source and participant.

The immunoSEQ Assay, a bias-controlled multiplex PCR, was used to amplify TCRbeta CDR3 regions from genomic DNA. For the original study's pipeline: The number of nucleated cells in each sample was estimated by amplification of reference gene primers within the assay. To quantify the absolute abundance of each unique TCRbeta CDR3 rearrangement, sequence reads were collapsed and filtered. For each sample, productive Simpson clonality was calculated as the square root of Simpson's diversity index across productive rearrangements. Sourced from immuneACCESS, this table was stored by TCRdb with only in-frame sequences that have V and J called. A share of the clones is absent; for the studies checked, an unresolved V gene accounts for under half, and the remainder has no known explanation. V and J calls and clone size are given by that table; D and trimming were obtained from the DNA. The sample data list tens of thousands of clones, and over 65% of these were observed just once. 10% to 12% of the sample is taken by the ten largest.

V has 4 bases trimmed and J has 2 bases trimmed; junction bases matching no gene number 6. The CDR3 has 15 amino acids, counting the end cysteine and phenylalanine. Only the CDR3 part of the read is kept: 45 bases, read in frame from the first base. The germline V gene yields SGHRS for CDR1 and YFSETQ for CDR2. This clone was observed a single time. Its antigen target is currently unknown. Base quality data are lacking; no much larger clone is found one base away. Collaborating institutions collected whole blood in K2EDTA tubes following their own protocols. For TCRbeta analysis, collaborators shipped samples in one of three forms: frozen whole blood, isolated PBMCs, or DNA extracted from either of those sample types.

The chain is encoded by TRBV5-1 joined to TRBJ2-5, with 9 middle bases fitting TRBD2. This TCR was sampled from a human donor in a cohort sampled during active COVID-19. Input material: peripheral blood. The nucleotide sequence reads TGCGCCAGCAGCCTGGCGGGGGGGGCACAAGAGACCCAGTACTTC. It encodes CASSLAGGAQETQYF.